This T cell receptor (beta chain) was captured in a study of blood T cell repertoires in COVID-19. Overall study context: Researchers got acute and convalescent COVID-19 samples from the United States, Italy and Spain. In each case, the material was cDNA or gDNA derived from T cells, B-cell-depleted T cells, or PBMCs.

This clone was picked up one time. TCRdb's copy holds only in-frame clones and misses some; the assay was immunoSEQ multiplex PCR. The sample records 150,000 or so clones, approximately 92% being singletons. Seattle cases were enrolled at active infection and followed longitudinally. Germline CDR1 and CDR2: MNHEY and SVGEGT. The CDR3 length is 17 residues. Trimming at V came to 6 bases and at J to 4 bases, leaving 8 bases not matched to a gene. Sequences were obtained from peripheral blood. This sequence joins TRBV6-2 or TRBV6-3 and TRBJ2-3; TRBD2 matches 15 bases. The sequence derives from a young man with COVID-19, enrolled during active disease. The CDR3 here is CASSSGTSGRLADTQYF. The DNA for the CDR3 is TGTGCCAGCAGCTCCGGGACTAGCGGGAGGTTGGCAGATACGCAGTATTTT.